This T cell receptor beta chain is from a study of blood T cell repertoires in COVID-19. Overall study: The study drew acute and convalescent COVID-19 samples from the United States, Italy and Spain. From T cells, B-cell-depleted T cells, or PBMCs came the material, which was cDNA or gDNA.

Authors' methods: Amplification from reference gene primers served as the basis for estimated nucleated cell counts. Sequencing used immunoSEQ multiplex PCR; TCRdb keeps in-frame clones, though not all of them. From that table come the V and J calls and clone size; the DNA was used to work out D and trimming. The sample includes 81,000 or so clones, approximately 90% seen only once; the top ten take roughly an eighth. The clonotype comes from a man aged 70-80 years with active or convalescent COVID-19. Sequencing used peripheral blood.

The CDR3: CASSFRRQGVCTF. CDR3 nucleotide sequence: TGTGCCAGCAGCTTCCGAAGACAGGGGGTGTGCACCTTC. The chain is built from TRBV5-6 and TRBJ1-2, with 9 bases lining up with TRBD1. CDR3 length: 13 amino acids. The germline V gene encodes CDR1 SGHDT and CDR2 YYEEEE. V was clipped by 2 bases and J by 13 bases; unmatched bases: 9.